These T cell receptor beta chains were read from a single sample in a study of T cell clones after liver transplantation. The data were produced by immunoSEQ multiplex PCR, yet TCRdb's version contains in-frame clones alone and is incomplete. The sample contains some 33,000 clones, about 94% of which appear only once. The material was CD8+ T cells from blood, obtained 12 months after liver transplant. These receptors all stem from a human patient who received a liver transplant. Some T cells may originate from the graft donor. CDR3s include the opening cysteine and the closing phenylalanine or tryptophan. D genes are given only for firm matches. Not every row has a clone size; where given, it reads once, few, many or a size class.

clone_size j_call d_call v_call cdr3_length cdr3_aa cdr3_nt
- TRBJ1-5 TRBD1 TRBV6-1 15 CASNQIQGTNQPQHF TGTGCCAGCAATCAAATACAGGGGACCAATCAGCCCCAGCATTTT
- TRBJ2-7 TRBD1 TRBV11-3 15 CASSGTGGGSYEQYF TGTGCCAGCAGCGGGACAGGGGGCGGTTCCTACGAGCAGTACTTC
- TRBJ2-2 - TRBV5-8 15 CASSRGDLNTGELFF TGTGCCAGCAGCCGAGGGGACCTAAACACCGGGGAGCTGTTTTTT
- TRBJ2-3 TRBD2 TRBV28 14 CASSIAGGADTQYF TGTGCCAGCAGCATAGCGGGAGGTGCAGATACGCAGTATTTT
- TRBJ1-4 TRBD1 TRBV7-9 14 CASSPRDRDEKLFF TGTGCCAGCAGCCCAAGGGACAGGGATGAAAAACTGTTTTTT
- TRBJ2-1 - TRBV19 15 CASSIRELHYNEQFF TGTGCCAGTAGTATACGGGAACTCCATTACAATGAGCAGTTCTTC
- TRBJ2-7 TRBD2 TRBV11-2 17 CASSLRTSGTLSYEQYF TGTGCCAGCAGCTTAAGGACTAGCGGGACTTTATCCTACGAGCAGTACTTC
- TRBJ2-7 TRBD1 TRBV7-6 15 CASSQRDSGTYEQYF TGTGCCAGCAGCCAACGGGACAGCGGTACCTACGAGCAGTACTTC
- TRBJ2-3 TRBD2 TRBV28 15 CASRRTSGRVDTQYF TGTGCCAGCAGGAGGACTAGCGGGAGGGTAGATACGCAGTATTTT
- TRBJ2-1 - TRBV12-5 14 CASGTGTLENEQFF TGTGCTAGTGGGACCGGGACTCTTGAAAATGAGCAGTTCTTC
- TRBJ2-2 - TRBV9 14 CASSALGGTGELFF TGTGCCAGCAGCGCCCTTGGGGGGACCGGGGAGCTGTTTTTT
- TRBJ2-3 - TRBV4-1 15 CASSQEATRADTQYF TGCGCCAGCAGCCAGGAGGCTACAAGGGCAGATACGCAGTATTTT
- TRBJ2-2 TRBD2 TRBV15 16 CATSTGTSGSTGELFF TGTGCCACCAGCACCGGGACTAGCGGGAGCACCGGGGAGCTGTTTTTT
- TRBJ2-5 - TRBV6-4 14 CASSDPTIQETQYF TGTGCCAGCAGTGACCCTACCATCCAAGAGACCCAGTACTTC
- TRBJ1-1 - TRBV14 12 CASSQVNSEAFF TGTGCCAGCAGCCAAGTCAACTCTGAAGCTTTCTTT
- TRBJ2-7 - TRBV4-2 16 CASSQETRTAAYEQYF TGTGCCAGCAGCCAAGAAACAAGGACAGCGGCCTACGAGCAGTACTTC
once TRBJ2-7 TRBD1 TRBV19 14 CASSIGTGGGEQYF TGTGCCAGTAGTATAGGGACAGGGGGCGGCGAGCAGTACTTC
- TRBJ2-7 - TRBV19 12 CASSRDNYEQYF TGTGCCAGTAGTAGAGACAACTACGAGCAGTACTTC
- TRBJ2-5 - TRBV29-1 14 CSVYLDYYLETQYF TGCAGCGTTTATCTGGACTACTATTTGGAGACCCAGTACTTC
- TRBJ2-2 - TRBV19 14 CASSIVEGTGELFF TGTGCCAGTAGTATAGTCGAGGGGACCGGGGAGCTGTTTTTT
- TRBJ2-7 - TRBV28 14 CASSFRGQTYEQYF TGTGCCAGCAGTTTCAGGGGCCAAACCTACGAGCAGTACTTC
- TRBJ2-7 TRBD2 TRBV9 14 CASSPRLAGEEQYF TGTGCCAGCAGCCCCCGACTAGCGGGAGAGGAGCAGTACTTC
- TRBJ2-3 - TRBV4-3 15 CASSQDGRSTDTQYF TGCGCCAGCAGCCAAGACGGTCGTAGCACAGATACGCAGTATTTT
- TRBJ2-7 - TRBV9 13 CASSVGSSYEQYF TGTGCCAGCAGCGTAGGGAGCTCCTACGAGCAGTACTTC
- TRBJ2-1 - TRBV5-4 17 CASSLNQGSGSYNEQFF TGTGCCAGCAGCTTGAATCAGGGATCCGGGTCCTACAATGAGCAGTTCTTC
- TRBJ2-2 TRBD1 TRBV18 19 CASSPVPGQGAVNTGELFF TGTGCCAGCTCACCCGTCCCGGGACAGGGGGCAGTAAACACCGGGGAGCTGTTTTTT
once TRBJ2-2 - TRBV27 16 CASSFLVPGGIGELFF TGTGCCAGCAGTTTTCTCGTTCCCGGCGGAATCGGGGAGCTGTTTTTT
- TRBJ1-4 - TRBV27 14 CASSLLATNEKLFF TGTGCCAGCAGTTTGCTTGCAACTAATGAAAAACTGTTTTTT
- TRBJ1-2 - TRBV19 14 CASTRRSLNYGYTF TGTGCCAGTACGAGACGAAGCCTTAACTATGGCTACACCTTC
- TRBJ1-1 - TRBV6-1 14 CASSGPGEPTEAFF TGTGCCAGCAGTGGTCCAGGGGAGCCCACTGAAGCTTTCTTT
- TRBJ2-7 - TRBV4-1 13 CASSHTGGYEQYF TGCGCCAGCAGCCACACCGGCGGCTACGAGCAGTACTTC